The following is a T cell receptor (beta chain) sequence with its context. Cohort allocation depended upon clinical history that participants reported. Cohort 3 recovered donors had two negative PCRs, clearance, or symptom resolution. The data are from a study of blood T cell repertoires in COVID-19. Study summary: There were acute and convalescent COVID-19 samples, and they came from the United States, Italy and Spain.

Here immunoSEQ multiplex PCR was the method, and the copy in TCRdb shows in-frame clones only, minus some. In the table there are over 200,000 clones, about 84% of which are singletons. This sequence originates from a man aged 60-69 years who had recovered from COVID-19. Source material: PBMCs or T cells enriched from blood (not recorded which).

The CDR3, as DNA: TGTGCCAGCAGCGTAGCGACAGGGGGCAGCGAGCAGTACTTC. Protein: CASSVATGGSEQYF. The chain combines TRBV9 with TRBJ2-7, with 10 bases matching TRBD1. This CDR3 is built from 14 residues. The junction had 3 bases not matched to a gene; V was cut back by 0 bases and J by 6 bases. CDR1 and CDR2 (germline): SGDLS, YYNGEE.